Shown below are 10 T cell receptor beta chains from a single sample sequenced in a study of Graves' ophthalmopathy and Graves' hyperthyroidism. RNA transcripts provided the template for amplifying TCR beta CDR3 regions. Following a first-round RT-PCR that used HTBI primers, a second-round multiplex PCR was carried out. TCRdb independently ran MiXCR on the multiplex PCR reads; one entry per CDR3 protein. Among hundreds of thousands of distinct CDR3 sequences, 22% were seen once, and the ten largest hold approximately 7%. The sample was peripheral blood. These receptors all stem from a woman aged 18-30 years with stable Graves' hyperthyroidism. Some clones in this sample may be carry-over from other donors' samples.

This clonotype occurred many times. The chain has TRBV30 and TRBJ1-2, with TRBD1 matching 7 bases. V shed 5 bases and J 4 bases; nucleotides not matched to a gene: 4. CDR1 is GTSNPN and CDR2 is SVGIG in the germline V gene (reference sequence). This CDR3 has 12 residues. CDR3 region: CAWEDRSYGYTF. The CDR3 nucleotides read TGTGCCTGGGAGGACAGGTCCTATGGCTACACCTTC.

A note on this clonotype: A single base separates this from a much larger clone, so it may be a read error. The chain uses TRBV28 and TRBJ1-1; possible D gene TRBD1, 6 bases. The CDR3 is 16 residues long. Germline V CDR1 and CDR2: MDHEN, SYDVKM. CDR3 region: CASSYRYYRVNTEACF. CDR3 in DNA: TGTGCCAGCAGTTATAGATATTACAGGGTAAACACTGAAGCTTGCTTT.

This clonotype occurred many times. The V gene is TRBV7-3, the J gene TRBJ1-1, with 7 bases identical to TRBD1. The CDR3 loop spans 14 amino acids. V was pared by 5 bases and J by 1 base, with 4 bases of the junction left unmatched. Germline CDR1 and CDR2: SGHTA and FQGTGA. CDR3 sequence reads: CASSTGQPNTEAFF. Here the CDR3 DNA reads TGTGCCAGCAGCACGGGACAGCCGAACACTGAAGCTTTCTTT.

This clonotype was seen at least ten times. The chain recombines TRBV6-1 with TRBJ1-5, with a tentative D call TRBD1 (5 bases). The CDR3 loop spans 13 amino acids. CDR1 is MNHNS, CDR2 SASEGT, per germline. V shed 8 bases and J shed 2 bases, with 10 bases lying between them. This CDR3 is CASRDLGNQPQHF. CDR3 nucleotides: TGTGCCAGCCGGGACTTGGGCAATCAGCCCCAGCATTTT.

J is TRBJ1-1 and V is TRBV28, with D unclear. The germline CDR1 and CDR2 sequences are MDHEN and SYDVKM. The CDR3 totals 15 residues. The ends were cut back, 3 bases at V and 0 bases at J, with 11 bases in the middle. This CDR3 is CASSFWEKVNTEAFF. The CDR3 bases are TGTGCCAGCAGTTTCTGGGAAAAGGTGAACACTGAAGCTTTCTTT.

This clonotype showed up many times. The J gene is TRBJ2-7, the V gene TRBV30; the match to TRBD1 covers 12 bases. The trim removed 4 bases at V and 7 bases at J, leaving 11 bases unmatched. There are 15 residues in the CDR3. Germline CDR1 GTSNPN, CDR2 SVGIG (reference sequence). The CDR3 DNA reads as TGTGCCTGGATCGCCCCGGGACAGGGGGCGAGTGAGCAGTACTTC. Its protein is CAWIAPGQGASEQYF.

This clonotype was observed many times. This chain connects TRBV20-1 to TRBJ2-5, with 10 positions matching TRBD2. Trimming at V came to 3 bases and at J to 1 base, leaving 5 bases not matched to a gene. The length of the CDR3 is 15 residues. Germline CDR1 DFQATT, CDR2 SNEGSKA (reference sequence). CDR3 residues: CSARASGGPQETQYF. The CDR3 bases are TGCAGTGCTAGGGCTAGCGGGGGACCCCAAGAGACCCAGTACTTC.

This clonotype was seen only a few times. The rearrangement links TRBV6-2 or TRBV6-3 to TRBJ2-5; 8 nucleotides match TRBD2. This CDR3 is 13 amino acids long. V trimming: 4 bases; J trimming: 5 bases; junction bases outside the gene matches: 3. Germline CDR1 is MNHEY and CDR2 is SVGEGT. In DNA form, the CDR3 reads TGTGCCAGCAGTTCAGCGGGGGCGGAGACCCAGTACTTC. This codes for CASSSAGAETQYF.

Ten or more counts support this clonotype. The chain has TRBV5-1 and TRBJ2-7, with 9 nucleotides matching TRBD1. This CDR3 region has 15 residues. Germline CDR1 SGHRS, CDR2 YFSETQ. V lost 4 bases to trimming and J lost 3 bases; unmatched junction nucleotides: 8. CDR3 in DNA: TGCGCCAGCAGCGAAGGAGGGACAGGGCACTACGAGCAGTACTTC. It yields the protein CASSEGGTGHYEQYF.

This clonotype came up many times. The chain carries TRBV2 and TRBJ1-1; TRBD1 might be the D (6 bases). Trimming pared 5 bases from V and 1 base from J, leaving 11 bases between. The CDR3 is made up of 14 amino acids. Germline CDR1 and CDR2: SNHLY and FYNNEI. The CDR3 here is CASSRTGANTEAFF. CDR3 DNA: TGTGCCAGCAGTAGAACGGGGGCGAACACTGAAGCTTTCTTT.